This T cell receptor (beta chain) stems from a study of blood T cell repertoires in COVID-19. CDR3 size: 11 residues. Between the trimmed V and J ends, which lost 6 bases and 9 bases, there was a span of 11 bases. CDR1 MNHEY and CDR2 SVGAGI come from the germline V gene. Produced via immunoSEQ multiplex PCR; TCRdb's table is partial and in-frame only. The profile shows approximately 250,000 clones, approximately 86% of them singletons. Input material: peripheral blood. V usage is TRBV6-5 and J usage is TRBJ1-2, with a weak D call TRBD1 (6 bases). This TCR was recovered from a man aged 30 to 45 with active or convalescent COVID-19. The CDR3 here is CASSSQGRYTF. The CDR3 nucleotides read TGTGCCAGCAGCTCACAGGGTCGCTACACCTTC.